This TCR beta chain is drawn from a study of shared clonotypes between healthy human individuals. Trimming stripped 3 bases from V and 0 bases from J, with 7 bases between. The CDR3 consists of 15 residues. The V gene's germline CDR1 is SGHTS and CDR2 YDEGEE. Here immunoSEQ multiplex PCR was the method, and the copy in TCRdb shows in-frame clones only, minus some. There are hundreds of thousands of clones in the sample; 90% to 97% occur only once, and approximately 0.06% lies in the top ten. Whole-study findings and limits: The rarefaction results pointed to incomplete sorted-subset sequencing despite large depth.

With respect to this clone: Its antigen is as yet unknown.

The TCR sequence derives from a woman under 40 in good health. Sequenced material: naive CD4+ T cells sorted from blood. This sample's subset: CD45RA+ positively selected. V gene TRBV5-8 combines with J gene TRBJ2-6, with D possibly being TRBD1 (6 bases). The CDR3 loop reads CASSSRGSGANVLTF. DNA for the CDR3: TGTGCCAGCAGCTCCAGGGGCTCTGGGGCCAACGTCCTGACTTTC.